Below, 21 T cell receptor beta chains from the same sample are listed, as sequenced in a study of blood T cells in healthy people across ages. A second roughly 7 to 11 cycle PCR used barcoded and J-beta primers. TCRdb re-called the 5' RACE reads with MiXCR, one entry per CDR3 protein. The data contain hundreds of thousands of distinct CDR3 sequences, 40% to 65% of them singletons. Sequenced sample: blood. Source of these receptors: an older man in good health.

The rearrangement links TRBV12-3 or TRBV12-4 to TRBJ1-4, with 8 nucleotides matching TRBD1. The length of the CDR3 is 17 residues. Unmatched junction bases numbered 19, after V lost 8 bases and J lost 8 bases. The CDR3 nucleotides read TGTGCCAGCCGACTCCTTTTGGGGACAGGTGAAAGAGAAAAACTGTTTTTT. The encoded protein is CASRLLLGTGEREKLFF.

J is TRBJ2-7 and V is TRBV7-9; no firm D call. Trimming shortened V by 6 bases and J by 8 bases, and 17 bases separated the two germline ends. Germline-derived CDR1 and CDR2 are SEHNR and FQNEAQ (reference sequence). CDR3 length equals 13 residues. The CDR3 coding sequence is TGTGCCAGCAGTCAAAGAGGCTACTCCCAGCAGTACTTC. It translates to CASSQRGYSQQYF.

V is TRBV5-1 and J is TRBJ1-1, with a weak D call TRBD1 (6 bases). The CDR3 spans 15 residues. Germline values: CDR1 SGHRS, CDR2 YFSETQ. Trimming removed 0 bases from V and 4 bases from J, with 13 bases in between. CDR3 DNA: TGCGCCAGCAGCTTGGTGCCAGGGGAAAGCACTGAAGCTTTCTTT. Its protein is CASSLVPGESTEAFF.

Only one count was recorded for this clonotype. The DNA of the CDR3 is TGTGCCAGCAGTTATTACCCTAGCGGGAGTGGCAATGAGCAGTTCTTC. Its protein is CASSYYPSGSGNEQFF. The chain uses TRBV6-2 or TRBV6-3 and TRBJ2-1; TRBD2 matches at 10 bases. The CDR3 loop spans 16 amino acids. CDR1 and CDR2 (germline): MNHEY, SVGEGT. V was clipped by 3 bases and J by 6 bases; unmatched bases: 8.

The chain combines TRBV6-1 with TRBJ2-5; D perhaps matches TRBD2 (5 bases). CDR1 and CDR2 from the germline V gene are MNHNS and SASEGT. Deletions cut 9 bases from V and 5 bases from J, with 19 bases between. This CDR3 is built from 14 residues. The CDR3 DNA is TGTGCCAGTAATCAAAGGACTCCTCGGGAGACCCAGTACTTC. Translated, it gives CASNQRTPRETQYF.

The chain carries TRBV12-3 or TRBV12-4 and TRBJ1-2; D gene ambiguous. V was shortened by 5 bases and J by 0 bases, with 13 bases between the two germline ends. This CDR3 has 15 residues. CDR3: CASSPYTEANYGYTF. The CDR3 coding sequence is TGTGCCAGCAGTCCTTACACCGAAGCTAACTATGGCTACACCTTC.

In this sample, this clonotype turned up a few times. The chain combines TRBV27 with TRBJ2-7, with D perhaps given as TRBD1 or TRBD2 (6 bases each). The CDR3 sequence is 13 residues long. Germline-derived CDR1 and CDR2 are MNHEY and SMNVEV (reference sequence). Trimming removed 4 bases from V and 3 bases from J, with 10 bases in between. CDR3 nucleotides: TGTGCCAGCAGTTCTGGGGGGCTCTACGAGCAGTACTTC. Translation gives CASSSGGLYEQYF.

This clonotype was seen more than once but under ten times. This chain uses TRBV7-9 with TRBJ2-4; tentatively, D is TRBD2 (6 bases). The J call could be wrong; TRBJ2-7 is a better fit for the DNA end. Per germline, CDR1 SEHNR and CDR2 FQNEAQ (reference sequence). The CDR3 loop spans 15 amino acids. The CDR3, as DNA: TGTGCCAGCAGCTTAGGACGGGGGAAGGACTACGAGCAGTACTTC. Translation: CASSLGRGKDYEQYF.

The CDR3: CASSSHPGTGDTGELFF. DNA of the CDR3: TGTGCCAGTAGTTCTCACCCCGGGACAGGGGATACCGGGGAGCTGTTTTTT. This rearrangement joins TRBV19 to TRBJ2-2, with TRBD1 matching 10 bases. The length of the CDR3 is 17 residues. Trimming took 5 bases from V and 5 from J; bases not matched to a gene: 11. Germline lookup yields CDR1 LNHDA and CDR2 SQIVND (reference sequence). The full variable domain, with the rest looked up from reference TRBV19 and TRBJ2-2, is DGGITQSPKYLFRKEGQNVTLSCEQNLNHDAMYWYRQDPGQGLRLIYYSQIVNDFQKGDIAEGYSVSREKKESFPLTVTSAQKNPTAFYLCASSSHPGTGDTGELFFGEGSRLTVL.

The chain employs TRBV7-9 and TRBJ2-7; 14 nucleotides align to TRBD2. This CDR3 spans 16 amino acids. In germline, CDR1 is SEHNR, CDR2 FQNEAQ (reference sequence). Losses at the gene ends were 3 bases for V and 5 bases for J; bases not matched to a gene: 6. The CDR3 region is CASSFSGLAGEDEQYF. The CDR3 nucleotides are TGTGCCAGCAGCTTTTCGGGACTAGCGGGAGAGGACGAGCAGTACTTC.

V usage is TRBV29-1 and J usage is TRBJ1-2, with a weak D call TRBD1 (5 bases). The ends were cut back, 7 bases at V and 4 bases at J, with 16 bases in the middle. Per germline, CDR1 SQVTM and CDR2 ANQGSEA. This CDR3 is 13 amino acids long. CDR3 loop: CSAGGAQAYGYTF. For the CDR3, the DNA is TGCAGCGCTGGAGGGGCGCAGGCCTATGGCTACACCTTC.

V usage is TRBV25-1 and J usage is TRBJ1-2; D might be TRBD1 (5 bases). The CDR3 loop spans 16 amino acids. The V gene's germline CDR1 is MGHDK and CDR2 SYGVNS. V was trimmed by 3 bases and J by 0 bases, leaving 14 bases between them. Here the CDR3 DNA reads TGTGCCAGCAGTGATCGGGGCCCGGGGGCTAACTATGGCTACACCTTC. Encoded protein: CASSDRGPGANYGYTF.

The chain is built from TRBV5-1 and TRBJ2-1; weak D call: TRBD2 (7 bases). CDR3 length: 15 residues. The ends were cut back, 7 bases at V and 1 base at J, with 15 bases in the middle. The germline V gene encodes CDR1 SGHRS and CDR2 YFSETQ. CDR3 region: CASERGEGSYNEQFF. The CDR3 nucleotides read TGCGCCAGCGAGAGGGGGGAGGGTTCCTACAATGAGCAGTTCTTC.

J is TRBJ2-5 and V is TRBV6-6; 8 positions agree with TRBD2. Germline V lookup: CDR1 MNHNY, CDR2 SVGAGI (reference sequence). There are 14 residues in the CDR3. J was trimmed by 0 bases and V by 7 bases; bases with no gene match: 4. CDR3 nucleotides: TGTGCCAGCACGGCTAGCGGGTACCAAGAGACCCAGTACTTC. Translated, it gives CASTASGYQETQYF.

This clonotype was observed many times. The chain links TRBV18 to TRBJ2-5; no reliable D call. This CDR3 has 13 amino acids. V lost 1 base and J 2 bases, leaving 5 bases between the germline ends. The germline V gene encodes CDR1 KGHSH and CDR2 LQKENI. The CDR3 protein is CASSPLGQETQYF. Written as DNA, the CDR3 is TGTGCCAGCTCACCACTAGGGCAAGAGACCCAGTACTTC. Variable domain in full (rest from reference TRBV18 and TRBJ2-5): NAGVMQNPRHLVRRRGQEARLRCSPMKGHSHVYWYRQLPEEGLKFMVYLQKENIIDESGMPKERFSAEFPKEGPSILRIQQVVRGDSAAYFCASSPLGQETQYFGPGTRLLVL.

In its sample, this clonotype was seen once. The J gene is TRBJ1-2, the V gene TRBV27, with 9 bases aligning to TRBD1. Trimming took 6 bases from V and 7 from J; bases not matched to a gene: 6. The CDR3 totals 13 residues. Germline V gene data show CDR1 as MNHEY and CDR2 as SMNVEV (reference sequence). The CDR3 DNA follows: TGTGCCAGCAGCCCAATACAGGGGGCTGGCTACACCTTC. Translating gives CASSPIQGAGYTF.

The chain combines TRBV9 with TRBJ2-1; D perhaps matches TRBD2 (7 bases). Trimming removed 3 bases at V and 6 bases at J, with 10 bases between. Germline CDR1 SGDLS, CDR2 YYNGEE. CDR3 length: 13 amino acids. The CDR3 sequence: CASSERGGNEQFF. The CDR3 DNA is TGTGCCAGCAGCGAGAGGGGGGGCAATGAGCAGTTCTTC.

The chain joins TRBV18 to TRBJ2-7, with D hard to call. The DNA matches TRBJ2-5 better at its end, which makes the J call doubtful. Germline assignment: CDR1 KGHSH and CDR2 LQKENI. The CDR3 is 13 amino acids. CDR3 region: CASSPSMDETQYF. The CDR3 DNA is TGTGCCAGCTCACCCAGTATGGACGAGACCCAGTACTTC.

This clonotype was detected a few times. This chain links TRBV20-1 with TRBJ1-2, with no clear D. V shed 5 bases and J shed 8 bases, with 9 bases lying between them. Germline CDR1 reads DFQATT; CDR2 reads SNEGSKA (reference sequence). CDR3 length equals 10 residues. DNA of the CDR3: TGCAGTGCTCCCGCATCGGGCTACACCTTC. Translation: CSAPASGYTF.

The chain joins TRBV12-3 or TRBV12-4 to TRBJ2-3, with TRBD2 matching over 9 bases. The CDR3 length is 17 residues. V lost 3 bases to trimming and J lost 1 base; unmatched junction nucleotides: 8. The CDR3 region has the DNA TGTGCCAGCAGTTTTCTTAGCGGGAGAACAGGCACAGATACGCAGTATTTT. This encodes CASSFLSGRTGTDTQYF.

The rearrangement links TRBV6-6 to TRBJ2-7; maybe TRBD2 (6 bases). This CDR3 region has 14 residues. The ends were cut back, 8 bases at V and 7 bases at J, with 21 bases in the middle. CDR1 and CDR2 (germline): MNHNY, SVGAGI (reference sequence). The CDR3 loop reads CASAGTSKPGEQYF. As DNA, the CDR3 is TGTGCCAGCGCGGGGACTTCAAAACCGGGGGAGCAGTACTTC.